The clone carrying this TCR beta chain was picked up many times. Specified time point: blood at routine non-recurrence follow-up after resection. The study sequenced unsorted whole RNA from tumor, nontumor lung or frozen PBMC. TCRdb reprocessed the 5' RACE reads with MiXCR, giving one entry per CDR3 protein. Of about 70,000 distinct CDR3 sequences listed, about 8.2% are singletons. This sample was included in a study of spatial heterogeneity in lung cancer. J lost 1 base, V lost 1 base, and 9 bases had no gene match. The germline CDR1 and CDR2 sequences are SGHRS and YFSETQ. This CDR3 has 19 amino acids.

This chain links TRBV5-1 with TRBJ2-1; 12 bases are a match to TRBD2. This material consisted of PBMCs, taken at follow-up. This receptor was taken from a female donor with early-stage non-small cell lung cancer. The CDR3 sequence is CASSLSLGLAGLSYNEQFF. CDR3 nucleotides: TGCGCCAGCAGCTTGTCCCTAGGACTAGCGGGACTTTCCTACAATGAGCAGTTCTTC.